The 7 T cell receptor beta chains below were found in one sample sequenced in a study of shared clonotypes between healthy human individuals. Positively selected for CCR7, the CD45RO-negative cells used as naive CD8 cells excluded terminally differentiated effector memory CD45RA+ cells. Sequenced by immunoSEQ multiplex PCR; TCRdb stores in-frame clones only, minus some. The sample has around 1.9 million clones, approximately 94% seen once; the top ten hold about 1.5%. Sequencing was done on a sample of naive CD8+ T cells from PBMCs. The receptor source for this set is a man aged 18 to 29 in good health. Some clones in this sample may be carry-over from other donors' samples.

About this clone itself: One end of the junction is discordant with germline, which a read error may explain. CDR3 DNA: TGTGCCAGCAGCGCGGGCGTGAACTCTGAAGCTTTCTTT. Protein product: CASSAGVNSEAFF. The J gene is TRBJ1-1, the V gene TRBV7-3; no reliable D call. CDR1 and CDR2 from the germline V gene are SGHTA and FQGTGA. The CDR3 extends over 13 amino acids.

Concerning this clone itself: The same CDR3 can be traced to other DNA sequences in this sample. This rearrangement joins TRBV9 to TRBJ2-3; tentatively, D is TRBD1 (6 bases). Deletions cut 0 bases from V and 5 bases from J, with 10 bases between. The CDR3 is 14 residues long. Germline CDR1 is SGDLS and CDR2 is YYNGEE. The CDR3 DNA follows: TGTGCCAGCAGCGTAGCAGGGGTGAGAGATACGCAGTATTTT. It specifies CASSVAGVRDTQYF.

Note on this clone: This same CDR3 is encoded by further DNA sequences in the sample. The chain is built from TRBV4-3 and TRBJ2-5; the match to TRBD2 covers 11 bases. The junction had 3 bases not matched to a gene; V was cut back by 1 base and J by 5 bases. The CDR3 sequence is 15 residues long. Looked up from germline, CDR1 is LGHNA and CDR2 is YSLEER. DNA of the CDR3: TGCGCCAGCAGCCAAGGACTAGCGGGACGGGAGACCCAGTACTTC. Amino acids: CASSQGLAGRETQYF.

The chain combines TRBV29-1 with TRBJ2-7, with D possibly TRBD1 on 5 matching bases. Trimming took 5 bases from V and 0 from J, leaving 14 bases between them. The germline CDR1 and CDR2 sequences are SQVTM and ANQGSEA. The CDR3 runs to 14 residues. CDR3 DNA: TGCAGCGTTAAGGGGTCTATTTACTCCTACGAGCAGTACTTC. Translating gives CSVKGSIYSYEQYF.

The CDR3 reads CASSLNSRDSHSGANVLTF. The DNA of the CDR3 is TGCGCCAGCAGTTTAAATTCCCGGGACAGCCACTCTGGGGCCAACGTCCTGACTTTC. The rearrangement links TRBV4-1 to TRBJ2-6, with 7 bases that match TRBD1. The CDR3 extends over 19 amino acids. Germline loops: CDR1 MGHRA, CDR2 YSYEKL. The V gene end was trimmed by 6 bases and the J gene end by 0 bases; junction bases not matched to a gene: 14.

The rearrangement links TRBV30 to TRBJ1-2, with 9 bases matching TRBD1. The CDR3 contains 12 residues. Germline-derived CDR1 and CDR2 are GTSNPN and SVGIG (reference sequence). V lost 8 bases to trimming and J lost 4 bases; unmatched junction nucleotides: 5. The CDR3 region is CANRGLSYGYTF. CDR3 DNA sequence: TGTGCCAACAGGGGGCTTTCCTATGGCTACACCTTC. The full variable domain, in which reference TRBV30 and TRBJ1-2 provide the parts outside the CDR3, is SQTIHQWPATLVQPVGSPLSLECTVEGTSNPNLYWYRQAAGRGLQLLFYSVGIGQISSEVPQNLSASRPQDRQFILSSKKLLLSDSGFYLCANRGLSYGYTFGSGTRLTVV.

This rearrangement joins TRBV30 to TRBJ1-1; TRBD1 agrees at 7 bases. J was trimmed by 6 bases and V by 2 bases; bases with no gene match: 12. From germline, CDR1 is GTSNPN and CDR2 SVGIG (reference sequence). The CDR3 extends over 15 amino acids. The CDR3 DNA reads as TGTGCCTGGAGTACCTGGGACAGTGGGAGGGCTGAAGCTTTCTTT. It yields the protein CAWSTWDSGRAEAFF.